This passage covers 20 T cell receptor beta chains from one sample sequenced in a study of T-cell memory formation after mild COVID-19. From the 5' RACE reads, TCRdb called clonotypes with MiXCR, one entry per CDR3 protein. The table has approximately 150,000 distinct CDR3 sequences, about 15% seen once. The source material was PBMCs or a T cell subset sorted from them (not recorded which). The receptor set was obtained from an adult woman who had mild COVID-19 (a few samples of this study predate the infection). Cell type and time point are not known.

This clonotype was counted a few times. The genes are TRBV7-9 and TRBJ2-1; TRBD2 agrees at 10 bases. Looked up from germline, CDR1 is SEHNR and CDR2 is FQNEAQ (reference sequence). Losses at the gene ends were 4 bases for V and 5 bases for J; bases not matched to a gene: 11. The CDR3 length is 17 residues. The CDR3 region has the DNA TGTGCCAGCAGCTCCCCACTAAGCGGGGGGGGCAACAATGAGCAGTTCTTC. This codes for CASSSPLSGGGNNEQFF.

Many counts were recorded for this clonotype. This chain joins TRBV5-1 and TRBJ1-1; 8 bases are a match to TRBD1. From germline, CDR1 is SGHRS and CDR2 YFSETQ. This CDR3 comprises 14 residues. With V trimmed by 4 bases and J by 3 bases, 5 bases remained unmatched. The CDR3 DNA follows: TGCGCCAGCAGCACCCAGGGGGCGGACACTGAAGCTTTCTTT. The encoded protein is CASSTQGADTEAFF. The full variable domain, rest sourced from reference TRBV5-1 and TRBJ1-1, is KAGVTQTPRYLIKTRGQQVTLSCSPISGHRSVSWYQQTPGQGLQFLFEYFSETQRNKGNFPGRFSGRQFSNSRSEMNVSTLELGDSALYLCASSTQGADTEAFFGQGTRLTVV.

This clonotype was seen a few times. The chain employs TRBV12-3 or TRBV12-4 and TRBJ2-5; TRBD2 matches at 11 bases. This CDR3 has 14 residues. With V trimmed by 6 bases and J by 2 bases, 2 bases remained unmatched. The CDR3 DNA sequence: TGTGCCAGCAGCAGACTAGCGGGGCAAGAGACCCAGTACTTC. Translating it yields CASSRLAGQETQYF.

The J gene is TRBJ1-2, the V gene TRBV12-3 or TRBV12-4; 7 bases match TRBD1. After removal of 6 bases from V and 4 bases from J, the junction contained 8 bases not matched to a gene. The CDR3 loop spans 14 amino acids. The CDR3 region has the DNA TGTGCCAGCAGCCATGGGACAGATCTCTATGGCTACACCTTC. Residues: CASSHGTDLYGYTF.

The chain has TRBV3-1 and TRBJ2-7, with D perhaps TRBD1 (6 bases). V lost 2 bases to trimming and J lost 1 base, with 18 bases between them. The CDR3 has 17 amino acids. The germline V gene has CDR1 LGHDT and CDR2 YNNKEL (reference sequence). CDR3: CASSQSPAAGVSYEQYF. CDR3 nucleotides: TGTGCCAGCAGCCAATCCCCCGCGGCAGGGGTGTCCTACGAGCAGTACTTC.

In this sample, this clonotype turned up a few times. V is TRBV12-3 or TRBV12-4 and J is TRBJ2-1, with 13 nucleotides matching TRBD2. J lost 5 bases, V lost 6 bases, and 19 bases had no gene match. The CDR3 has 20 residues. This chain's CDR3 is CASRPYPSFGTSGADNEQFF. For the CDR3, the DNA is TGTGCCAGCAGGCCTTACCCGTCATTCGGGACTAGCGGGGCTGACAATGAGCAGTTCTTC.

Concerning this clonotype: At one end, the junction sequence differs from germline, possibly due to a read error. The chain links TRBV24-1 to TRBJ2-1; 9 bases agree with TRBD2. This CDR3 spans 13 amino acids. Germline values: CDR1 KGHDR, CDR2 SFDVKD. CDR3 in amino acids: CATGGRAGDEHFF. The CDR3 DNA reads as TGTGCCACCGGCGGGAGGGCCGGCGATGAGCATTTCTTC.

The chain is built from TRBV24-1 and TRBJ2-5; D gene unclear. Trimming shortened V by 1 base and J by 1 base, and 6 bases separated the two germline ends. The germline V gene has CDR1 KGHDR and CDR2 SFDVKD. This CDR3 is 14 amino acids long. In DNA, the CDR3 is TGTGCCACCAGTGATTTCCCCGCCCAAGAGACCCAGTACTTC. Translating it yields CATSDFPAQETQYF.

This clonotype was seen repeatedly, ten times or more. The chain recombines TRBV12-3 or TRBV12-4 with TRBJ2-7; TRBD2 matches at 13 bases. The CDR3 length is 15 residues. The V segment lost 5 bases and the J segment 5 bases; nucleotides outside the gene matches: 6. The CDR3 is CASSGGGLAGNEQYF. The CDR3 DNA reads as TGTGCCAGCAGTGGAGGGGGACTAGCGGGAAACGAGCAGTACTTC.

This clonotype was recorded a few times. The chain joins TRBV2 to TRBJ2-5; 7 nucleotides line up with TRBD1. V lost 6 bases to trimming and J lost 13 bases; unmatched junction nucleotides: 8. Germline V gene data show CDR1 as SNHLY and CDR2 as FYNNEI. There are 11 residues in the CDR3. DNA of the CDR3: TGTGCCAGCAGCGGGGACAGCCAAGCGTACTTC. Translation: CASSGDSQAYF.

The chain has TRBV27 and TRBJ1-5; 11 bases are shared with TRBD1. Trimming removed 2 bases from V and 4 bases from J; junction bases left unmatched: 4. The CDR3 contains 16 residues. CDR1 is MNHEY and CDR2 is SMNVEV in the germline V gene (reference sequence). DNA of the CDR3: TGTGCCAGCAGTTTAGGACAGGGGGCAGGGAATCAGCCCCAGCATTTT. Translation gives CASSLGQGAGNQPQHF.

The genes are TRBV15 and TRBJ2-5; D gene ambiguous. The V end lost 1 base, the J end lost 2 bases, and 8 bases lay between the germline ends. Germline V lookup: CDR1 LNHNV, CDR2 YYDKDF (reference sequence). The CDR3 extends over 14 amino acids. In nucleotides, the CDR3 is TGTGCCACCAGCAGAGTTACCAGACAAGAGACCCAGTACTTC. Its protein is CATSRVTRQETQYF.

This clonotype was detected many times. The V call is TRBV11-3, the J call TRBJ2-4; no definite D call. The CDR3 length is 15 residues. CDR1 is SGHNT, CDR2 YENEEA, per germline. V lost 4 bases and J 6 bases, leaving 16 bases between the germline ends. Written as DNA, the CDR3 is TGTGCCAGCAGCTCCCCTGCAGTGGGTTCAAACATTCAGTACTTC. Translated: CASSSPAVGSNIQYF. The full variable domain, completed using reference TRBV11-3 and TRBJ2-4, is EAGVVQSPRYKIIEKKQPVAFWCNPISGHNTLYWYLQNLGQGPELLIRYENEEAVDDSQLPKDRFSAERLKGVDSTLKIQPAELGDSAVYLCASSSPAVGSNIQYFGAGTRLSVL.

This sequence joins TRBV19 and TRBJ2-2; weak D call: TRBD2 (6 bases). V was pared by 3 bases and J by 4 bases, with 9 bases between. The CDR3 consists of 14 residues. Germline CDR1 LNHDA, CDR2 SQIVND (reference sequence). This CDR3 reads CASSMGRSTGELFF. The CDR3 nucleotides read TGTGCCAGTAGTATGGGGAGGAGCACCGGGGAGCTGTTTTTT. Based on the CDR3 plus reference TRBV19 and TRBJ2-2, the full variable domain is DGGITQSPKYLFRKEGQNVTLSCEQNLNHDAMYWYRQDPGQGLRLIYYSQIVNDFQKGDIAEGYSVSREKKESFPLTVTSAQKNPTAFYLCASSMGRSTGELFFGEGSRLTVL.

This clonotype has a count of ten or more. This chain uses TRBV20-1 with TRBJ2-7, with D possibly TRBD2 on 5 matching bases. Trimming pared 6 bases from V and 5 bases from J, leaving 17 bases between. The CDR3 loop spans 13 amino acids. Germline V gives CDR1 DFQATT, CDR2 SNEGSKA (reference sequence). The CDR3, as DNA: TGCAGTGCCCCACCCCCCGCGAGGGACGAGCAGTACTTC. Translating it yields CSAPPPARDEQYF.

This chain joins TRBV20-1 and TRBJ1-2, with D perhaps matching TRBD1 (5 bases). The CDR3 has 15 residues. V was cut by 3 bases and J by 5 bases, with 19 bases left in between. Germline-derived CDR1 and CDR2 are DFQATT and SNEGSKA (reference sequence). The CDR3 DNA sequence: TGCAGTGCTAGCGTTCGGGCAGGGCGGCTTTATGGCTACACCTTC. Amino acids: CSASVRAGRLYGYTF.

This clonotype occurred many times. The chain is built from TRBV7-2 and TRBJ2-1; D is perhaps TRBD2 (5 bases). Germline CDR1 SGHTA, CDR2 FQGNSA. Trimming removed 1 base at V and 4 bases at J, with 8 bases between. The length of the CDR3 is 14 residues. The CDR3: CASSLGGFYNEQFF. The CDR3 DNA sequence: TGTGCCAGCAGCTTAGGCGGGTTTTACAATGAGCAGTTCTTC.

This rearrangement joins TRBV24-1 to TRBJ2-1; D may correspond to TRBD1 or TRBD2 (6 bases each). CDR1 is KGHDR, CDR2 SFDVKD, per germline. Trimming cost V 6 bases and J 9 bases, with 14 bases left between them. The CDR3 covers 13 residues. CDR3 protein: CATSLLEGGEQFF. The CDR3 DNA reads as TGTGCCACCAGTCTCCTCGAGGGGGGTGAGCAGTTCTTC.

In its sample, this clonotype was seen a few times. The chain is built from TRBV7-3 and TRBJ2-2; D ambiguous. V was shortened by 2 bases and J by 2 bases, with 6 bases between the two germline ends. The CDR3 extends over 14 amino acids. Germline V CDR1 and CDR2: SGHTA, FQGTGA. The DNA for the CDR3 is TGTGCCAGCAGCTTAGGGGTTAACACCGGGGAGCTGTTTTTT. Amino acids: CASSLGVNTGELFF.

In this sample, this clonotype turned up a few times. V and J are TRBV3-1 and TRBJ2-7; maybe TRBD1 (5 bases). This CDR3 contains 14 residues. The V gene lost 5 bases and the J gene lost 4 bases, with 15 bases spanning the gap. CDR1 is LGHDT and CDR2 is YNNKEL in the germline V gene (reference sequence). This chain's CDR3 is CASSKHATGYEQYF. CDR3 sequence (DNA): TGTGCCAGCAGCAAACATGCAACAGGTTACGAGCAGTACTTC.